These 6 T cell receptor beta chains share one sample of origin, sequenced in a study of T cell repertoires in cytomegalovirus infection. TCRdb used MiXCR to reprocess the reads, holding one entry per CDR3 protein. The sample has roughly 990,000 distinct CDR3 sequences, roughly 30% seen once. For these TCRs, the target antigens are not known. The sample here was cultured CD8+ T cells from PBMCs, taken from culture after CMV antigen stimulation. These receptors came from a human donor in good health (CMV status not recorded). Some clones in this sample may be carry-over from other donors' samples.

This clonotype came up many times. The V call is TRBV7-8, the J call TRBJ2-7; D ambiguous. From germline, CDR1 is SGHVS and CDR2 FQNEAQ. This CDR3 has 15 residues. V lost 5 bases and J lost 2, with 16 bases in between. The DNA for the CDR3 is TGTGCCAGCAGCCCCCGCGAGGTTCCTACCTACGAGCAGTACTTC. It translates to CASSPREVPTYEQYF.

J is TRBJ2-1 and V is TRBV6-6; 7 bases align to TRBD2. CDR1 is MNHNY and CDR2 is SVGAGI in the germline V gene (reference sequence). Unmatched junction bases numbered 18, after V lost 2 bases and J lost 8 bases. The CDR3 is 18 amino acids. DNA of the CDR3: TGTGCCAGCAGTTACACCGGGACTTGCGGGGGAGCCGGGGATGAGCAGTTCTTC. It specifies CASSYTGTCGGAGDEQFF.

The chain couples TRBV29-1 to TRBJ2-2; D gene uncertain. This CDR3 has 11 residues. Germline-derived CDR1 and CDR2 are SQVTM and ANQGSEA. Between the trimmed V and J ends, which lost 4 bases and 6 bases, there was a span of 6 bases. The CDR3 here is CSVGPPGELFF. Written as DNA, the CDR3 is TGCAGCGTTGGACCCCCCGGGGAGCTGTTTTTT.

V is TRBV19 and J is TRBJ1-5, with D tentatively TRBD1 (5 bases). This CDR3 region has 15 residues. Between the trimmed V and J ends, which lost 1 base and 6 bases, there was a span of 13 bases. Germline CDR1 is LNHDA and CDR2 is SQIVND (reference sequence). The CDR3 nucleotides read TGTGCCAGTAGTATAGTCAGGGACGTTGCTCAGCCCCAGCATTTT. It is translated as CASSIVRDVAQPQHF.

The chain has TRBV9 and TRBJ2-2; D ambiguous. The CDR3 spans 11 residues. Per the germline V gene, CDR1 is SGDLS and CDR2 is YYNGEE. Trimming pared 0 bases from V and 9 bases from J, leaving 3 bases between. CDR3 sequence (DNA): TGTGCCAGCAGCGTAGGAAGGGAGCTGTTTTTT. Translated, it gives CASSVGRELFF.

The sample holds a few counts of this clonotype. The rearrangement uses TRBV6-5 and TRBJ1-1; TRBD1 is a possible D gene (6 bases). The germline gives CDR1 MNHEY, CDR2 SVGAGI. The CDR3 runs to 15 residues. Between the trimmed V and J ends, which lost 4 bases and 2 bases, there was a span of 14 bases. CDR3 residues: CASSFGQTINTEAFF. DNA for the CDR3: TGTGCCAGCAGTTTCGGACAGACTATAAACACTGAAGCTTTCTTT.